Described below is a single T cell receptor (beta chain) sequence and its context. Produced via immunoSEQ multiplex PCR; TCRdb's table is partial and in-frame only. Of fewer than 250,000 clones in the sample, 65% to 85% were seen once. The sample comes from a study of blood T cell repertoires in COVID-19. For the study at large: Researchers got acute and convalescent COVID-19 samples from the United States, Italy and Spain. T cells, B-cell-depleted T cells, or PBMCs provided the cDNA or gDNA that served as material.

The CDR3 extends over 16 amino acids. J was trimmed by 4 bases and V by 5 bases; bases with no gene match: 14. Germline CDR1 is SGHRS and CDR2 is YFSETQ. Study members were between about 18 and 95 years old and lived in over 20 US regions. The receptor was derived from a woman in her thirties or forties with acute COVID-19. This sequence joins TRBV5-1 and TRBJ1-1; 7 bases fit TRBD1. Source material: PBMCs or T cells enriched from blood (not recorded which). DNA of the CDR3: TGCGCCAGCAGTTTCGTCTCCGCAGGGGGAGGCACTGAAGCTTTCTTT. Protein: CASSFVSAGGGTEAFF.